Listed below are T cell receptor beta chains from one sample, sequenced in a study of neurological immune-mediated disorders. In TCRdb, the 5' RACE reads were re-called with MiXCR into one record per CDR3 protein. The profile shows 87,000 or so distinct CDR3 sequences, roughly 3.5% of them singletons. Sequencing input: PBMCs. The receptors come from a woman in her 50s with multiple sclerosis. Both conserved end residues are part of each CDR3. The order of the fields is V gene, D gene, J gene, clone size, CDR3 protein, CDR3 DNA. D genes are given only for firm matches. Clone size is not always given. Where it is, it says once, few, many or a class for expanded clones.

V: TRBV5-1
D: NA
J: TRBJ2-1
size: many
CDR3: CASSGNSWGSSYNEQFF
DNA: TGCGCCAGCAGCGGAAACAGTTGGGGGAGCTCCTACAATGAGCAGTTCTTC

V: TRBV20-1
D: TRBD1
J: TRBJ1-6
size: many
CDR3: CSAGGTGGAKALLHF
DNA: TGCAGTGCTGGGGGGACAGGGGGCGCGAAGGCTCTCCTCCACTTT

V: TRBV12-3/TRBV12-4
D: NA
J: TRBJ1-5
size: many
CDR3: CASSLNDQPQHF
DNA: TGTGCCAGCAGTTTAAACGATCAGCCCCAGCATTTT

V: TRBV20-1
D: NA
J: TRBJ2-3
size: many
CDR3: CSARDLNSVPSRDTQYF
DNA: TGCAGTGCTAGAGATCTAAATAGCGTCCCATCTAGGGATACGCAGTATTTT

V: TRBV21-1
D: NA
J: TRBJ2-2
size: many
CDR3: CAGRQTGDYTGELFF
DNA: TGTGCCGGCCGACAGACAGGGGACTACACCGGGGAGCTGTTTTTT

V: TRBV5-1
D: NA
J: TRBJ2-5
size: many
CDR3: CASSLGFGGLAETQYF
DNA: TGCGCCAGCAGCTTGGGGTTTGGAGGGTTGGCAGAGACCCAGTACTTC

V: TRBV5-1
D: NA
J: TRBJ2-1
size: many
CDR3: CASSYNYNEQFF
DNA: TGCGCCAGCAGCTACAACTACAATGAGCAGTTCTTC

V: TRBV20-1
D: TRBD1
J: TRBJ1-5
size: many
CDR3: CSASLRQGAGNQPQHF
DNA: TGCAGTGCTAGTCTTCGTCAGGGGGCGGGCAATCAGCCCCAGCATTTT

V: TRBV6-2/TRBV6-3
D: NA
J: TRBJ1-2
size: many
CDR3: CASSDYGLETYGYTF
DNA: TGTGCCAGCAGCGATTACGGACTCGAGACTTATGGCTACACCTTC

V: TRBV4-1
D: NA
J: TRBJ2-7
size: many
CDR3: CASSQQAVNYEQYF
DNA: TGCGCCAGCAGCCAACAGGCCGTTAACTACGAGCAGTACTTC

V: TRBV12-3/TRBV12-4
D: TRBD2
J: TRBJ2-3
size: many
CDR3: CASRPPYGSGGASDTQYF
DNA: TGTGCCAGCAGACCCCCGTACGGTAGCGGGGGGGCCTCAGATACGCAGTATTTT

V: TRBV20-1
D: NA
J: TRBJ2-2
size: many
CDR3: CSATPLEGYRTGELFF
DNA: TGCAGTGCCACCCCGTTGGAGGGGTATAGGACCGGGGAGCTGTTTTTT

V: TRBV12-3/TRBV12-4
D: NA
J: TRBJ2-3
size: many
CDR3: CASSNGAGVTDTQYF
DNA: TGTGCCAGCTCCAATGGAGCGGGCGTCACAGATACGCAGTATTTT

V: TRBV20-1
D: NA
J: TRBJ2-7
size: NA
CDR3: CSATIQPGYEQYF
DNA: TGCAGTGCTACGATTCAACCTGGCTACGAGCAGTACTTC

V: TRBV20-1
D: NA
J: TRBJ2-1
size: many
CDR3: CSARDRQLNLEGSYNEQFF
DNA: TGCAGTGCTAGAGATAGGCAACTGAACCTCGAAGGGTCCTACAATGAGCAGTTCTTC

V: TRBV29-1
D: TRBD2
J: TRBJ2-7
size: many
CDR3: CSVEDTSGGSAYEQYF
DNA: TGCAGCGTTGAAGACACTAGCGGGGGTTCTGCCTACGAGCAGTACTTC

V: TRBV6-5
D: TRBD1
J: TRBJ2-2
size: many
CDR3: CASSYSDRAGELFF
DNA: TGTGCCAGCAGTTACTCGGACAGGGCCGGGGAGCTGTTTTTT

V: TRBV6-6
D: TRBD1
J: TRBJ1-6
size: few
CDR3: CASSYQPGQGLNSPLHF
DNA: TGTGCCAGCAGTTACCAGCCGGGACAGGGATTGAATTCACCCCTCCACTTT

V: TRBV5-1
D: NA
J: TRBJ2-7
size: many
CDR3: CASSLVGVNPYEQYF
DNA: TGCGCCAGCAGCTTGGTTGGAGTGAACCCCTACGAGCAGTACTTC

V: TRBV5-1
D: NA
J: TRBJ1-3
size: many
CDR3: CASSLDTTNGNTIYF
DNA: TGCGCCAGCAGCTTGGACACCACTAATGGAAACACCATATATTTT

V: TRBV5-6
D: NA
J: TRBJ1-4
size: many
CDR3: CASSSGRLREKLFF
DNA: TGTGCCAGCAGCTCAGGACGGCTCCGAGAAAAACTGTTTTTT

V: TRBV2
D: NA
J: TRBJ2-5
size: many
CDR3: CASSELPGRFAETQYF
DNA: TGTGCCAGCAGTGAACTTCCAGGGAGATTTGCAGAGACCCAGTACTTC

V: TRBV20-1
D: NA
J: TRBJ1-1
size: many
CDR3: CSAKRQNTEAFF
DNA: TGCAGTGCCAAAAGACAGAACACTGAAGCTTTCTTT